The present TCR beta chain was sequenced within a study of blood T cell repertoires in COVID-19. Study-wide context: From T cells, B-cell-depleted T cells, or PBMCs came the material, which was cDNA or gDNA.

The V gene lost 7 bases and the J gene lost 8 bases, with 14 bases spanning the gap. This CDR3 comprises 13 residues. The germline CDR1 and CDR2 sequences are MNHEY and SVGAGI. Assay used: immunoSEQ multiplex PCR; TCRdb lists only in-frame clones, some missing. The table shows 100,000 or so clones, with 90% to 95% occurring only once. This chain links TRBV6-5 with TRBJ1-4; D is undetermined. This clonotype originated in a man aged 45-65 years with acute or convalescent COVID-19. The material sequenced was peripheral blood. CDR3 in DNA: TGTGCCAGCAAAATACTTTACGGGGAAAAACTGTTTTTT. This translates into CASKILYGEKLFF.